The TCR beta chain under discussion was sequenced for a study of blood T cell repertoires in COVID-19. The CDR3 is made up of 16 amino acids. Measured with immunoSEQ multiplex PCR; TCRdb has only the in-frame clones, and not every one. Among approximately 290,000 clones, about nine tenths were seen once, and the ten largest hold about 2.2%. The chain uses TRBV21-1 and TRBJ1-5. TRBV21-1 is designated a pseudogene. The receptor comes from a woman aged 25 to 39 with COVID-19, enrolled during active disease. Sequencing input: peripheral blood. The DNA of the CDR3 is TGTGCCAGCAGCAAAGAGGGGGGGAATAGCAATCAGCCCCAGCATTTT. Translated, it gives CASSKEGGNSNQPQHF.